This T cell receptor (beta chain) is from a study of T cell repertoires in cytomegalovirus infection. The overall study: Public TCR beta signature analysis indicated the presence of both CMV infection and matching HLA type. Broader study findings: Ex vivo, HLA-C-restricted CMV-specific TCR beta clonotypes prevailed over the rest of the response. Using cumulative public TCR beta family frequency, the authors identified those who carried CMV together with the relevant HLA.

Of note for this clonotype: As yet, its antigen is unknown.

Trimming took off 1 base at V and 0 bases at J, with 8 bases between the two ends. The CDR3 spans 14 residues. CDR1 is DFQATT, CDR2 SNEGSKA, per germline (reference sequence). MiXCR, applied by TCRdb to the reads, yields one record per CDR3 protein. Here the sample spans some 70,000 distinct CDR3 sequences, 22% being singletons. The sequenced sample was PBMCs, sequenced either directly or after in vitro stimulation (not recorded which). The chain has TRBV20-1 and TRBJ2-3; D is ambiguous. This TCR was sampled from a human donor in good health (CMV status not recorded). Some clones in this sample may be carry-over from other donors' samples. The CDR3 loop is CSARGTDSTDTQYF. In DNA, the CDR3 is TGCAGTGCTAGAGGGACGGATAGCACAGATACGCAGTATTTT.